Ten or more counts support the clone carrying this TCR beta chain. Its antigen is still unknown. This specimen comes from a study of CD8 T cells in ankylosing spondylitis. In making TCR beta libraries, quantitative 5'-RACE with molecular barcodes was used. MiXCR, run by TCRdb on the 5' RACE reads, gives a single entry per CDR3 protein. The sample has fewer than 550,000 distinct CDR3 sequences, roughly 5.3% seen once; the top ten hold roughly 3.3%. The CDR3 totals 14 residues. The germline V and J ends were trimmed by 4 bases and 0 bases, with 10 bases remaining between them. Overall study results and limits: A motif of fewer than ten highly homologous TCR beta variants was seen as apparently characteristic of ankylosing spondylitis blood. In ankylosing spondylitis patients, matched synovial fluid reportedly showed significant enrichment of disease-linked clones. With a CD8+ phenotype, disease-linked clones were relatively rare in peripheral blood. Several of the motif variants were reported before in synovial fluid and blood from reactive arthritis.

The sample comprised blood, either unsorted or a sorted T cell fraction (not recorded which). The V and J genes are TRBV12-3 or TRBV12-4 and TRBJ2-7; D possibly matches TRBD1 or TRBD2 (6 bases each). This clonotype was obtained from a male donor with ankylosing spondylitis. CDR3 region: CASSSGADSYEQYF. The DNA of the CDR3 is TGTGCCAGCAGTTCGGGGGCGGACTCCTACGAGCAGTACTTC.